Sequencing of this T cell receptor beta chain was carried out in a study of T cells in Graves' hyperthyroidism and ophthalmopathy. Overall study findings and caveats: For ophthalmopathy, model prediction preceded onset by a median approximately 6 months. Blood also held most thyroid clonotypes expanded beyond 0.001.

Those patients with uncontrolled infection, other autoimmune disease, pregnancy or lactation were excluded. In making diagnoses, clinical symptoms, serum thyroxine and TRAb, thyroid ultrasound and orbital computed tomography were all used. The V end lost 7 bases, the J end lost 10 bases, and 21 bases lay between the germline ends. Germline V gene data show CDR1 as SNHLY and CDR2 as FYNNEI. The CDR3 is 14 amino acids. This clonotype was found a few times. What it recognizes is unknown. Authors of the study amplified TCR beta CDR3 regions from RNA transcripts. The study used the HTBI primer set for a first-round RT-PCR of the TCR CDR3. TCRdb re-derived calls from the multiplex PCR reads in MiXCR, one entry per CDR3 protein. The sample contains a few hundred thousand distinct CDR3 sequences, roughly 50% of which appear only once.

The rearrangement links TRBV2 to TRBJ2-3; D possibly uses TRBD1 or TRBD2 (5 bases each). Sequences were obtained from peripheral blood or thyroid tissue (not recorded which). This TCR came from a woman between 18 and 30 years old with Graves' hyperthyroidism. CDR3 loop: CASTDPGAALAQYF. The CDR3 DNA sequence: TGTGCCAGCACCGACCCCGGGGCTGCTCTCGCGCAGTATTTT.